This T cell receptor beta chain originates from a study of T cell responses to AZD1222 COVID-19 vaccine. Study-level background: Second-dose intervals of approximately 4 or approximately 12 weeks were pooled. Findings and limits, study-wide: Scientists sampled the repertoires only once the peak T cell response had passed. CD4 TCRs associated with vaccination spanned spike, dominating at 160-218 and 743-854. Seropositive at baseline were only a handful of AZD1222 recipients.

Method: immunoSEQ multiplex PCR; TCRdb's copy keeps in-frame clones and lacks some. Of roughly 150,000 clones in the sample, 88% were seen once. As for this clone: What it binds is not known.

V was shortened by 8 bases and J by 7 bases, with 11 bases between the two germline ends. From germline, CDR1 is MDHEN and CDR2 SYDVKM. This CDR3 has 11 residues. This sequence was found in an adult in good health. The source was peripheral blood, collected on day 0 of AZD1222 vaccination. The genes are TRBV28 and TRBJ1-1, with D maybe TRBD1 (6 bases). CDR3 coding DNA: TGTGCCAGCCAGGGGATGGGTGAAGCTTTCTTT. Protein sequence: CASQGMGEAFF. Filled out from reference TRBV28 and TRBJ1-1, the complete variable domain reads DVKVTQSSRYLVKRTGEKVFLECVQDMDHENMFWYRQDPGLGLRLIYFSYDVKMKEKGDIPEGYSVSREKKERFSLILESASTNQTSMYLCASQGMGEAFFGQGTRLTVV.